These 32 T cell receptor beta chains originate from one sample sequenced in a study of PD-1 blockade in classical Hodgkin lymphoma. Assay used: immunoSEQ multiplex PCR; TCRdb lists only in-frame clones, some missing. Of more than 25,000 clones in the sample, about 82% were seen once. The time point denotes: cycle 4 day 1 (C4D1), after more than five weeks of nivolumab. Every single patient, without exception, relapsed after autologous stem cell transplantation, and brentuximab vedotin exposure varied. Investigators isolated CD4+ T cells from thawed PBMCs through magnetic negative selection. Source: CD4+ T cells from blood, taken before the fourth cycle of nivolumab. Every receptor here comes from a human donor with classical Hodgkin lymphoma.

The CDR3 spells CASSPTGTTNEKLFF. The CDR3 region has the DNA TGCGCCAGCAGCCCAACAGGGACAACTAATGAAAAACTGTTTTTT. The chain is built from TRBV5-1 and TRBJ1-4; D perhaps matches TRBD1 (6 bases). Trimming stripped 4 bases from V and 0 bases from J, with 10 bases between. The CDR3 totals 15 residues. Per the germline V gene, CDR1 is SGHRS and CDR2 is YFSETQ. Full variable domain (remainder filled in from reference TRBV5-1 and TRBJ1-4): KAGVTQTPRYLIKTRGQQVTLSCSPISGHRSVSWYQQTPGQGLQFLFEYFSETQRNKGNFPGRFSGRQFSNSRSEMNVSTLELGDSALYLCASSPTGTTNEKLFFGSGTQLSVL.

The chain combines TRBV28 with TRBJ2-5; maybe TRBD1 (6 bases). There are 16 residues in the CDR3. With 6 bases removed from V and 5 bases from J, the gap between germline ends came to 22 bases. The V gene's germline CDR1 is MDHEN and CDR2 SYDVKM. The CDR3 coding sequence is TGTGCCAGCAGCCCGAGGGTGGGGGCACGTGGCGAGACCCAGTACTTC. Encoded protein: CASSPRVGARGETQYF.

The J gene is TRBJ2-3, the V gene TRBV12-5; D not certain. The V and J ends lost 7 bases and 7 bases respectively, with 18 bases between them. The CDR3 contains 14 residues. Germline CDR1 is LGHNT and CDR2 is FRNRAP. CDR3 amino acids: CASADRKSANTQYF. The DNA for the CDR3 is TGTGCTAGTGCCGACCGCAAGTCCGCGAATACGCAGTATTTT.

This chain links TRBV6-5 with TRBJ2-1; D is possibly TRBD1 (6 bases). V was cut by 0 bases and J by 6 bases, with 6 bases left in between. Germline V lookup: CDR1 MNHEY, CDR2 SVGAGI. The length of the CDR3 is 13 residues. CDR3 amino acids: CASSYSTGNEQFF. CDR3 in DNA: TGTGCCAGCAGTTACTCGACAGGCAATGAGCAGTTCTTC.

The chain carries TRBV7-8 and TRBJ1-1, with no clear D. In germline, CDR1 is SGHVS, CDR2 FQNEAQ. The CDR3 is 14 residues long. V gave up 1 base and J gave up 1 base, with 7 bases separating them. Here the CDR3 reads CASSLVSGNTEAFF. DNA of the CDR3: TGTGCCAGCAGCTTAGTTAGCGGGAACACTGAAGCTTTCTTT.

The chain links TRBV2 to TRBJ2-2; 12 positions match TRBD2. This CDR3 is built from 17 residues. The germline V gene has CDR1 SNHLY and CDR2 FYNNEI. Losses at the gene ends were 7 bases for V and 2 bases for J; bases not matched to a gene: 8. The CDR3 loop is CASTVLAGGRNTGELFF. The CDR3, as DNA: TGTGCCAGCACAGTACTAGCGGGGGGCCGAAACACCGGGGAGCTGTTTTTT.

The V call is TRBV5-4, the J call TRBJ2-3; D is unclear. CDR1 and CDR2 from the germline V gene are SGHNT and YYREEE (reference sequence). V was shortened by 1 base and J by 1 base, with 4 bases between the two germline ends. The CDR3 extends over 13 amino acids. This chain's CDR3 is CASSLRGTDTQYF. In nucleotides, the CDR3 is TGTGCCAGCAGCTTGAGGGGCACAGATACGCAGTATTTT.

The V and J genes are TRBV5-1 and TRBJ2-2; possibly TRBD1 or TRBD2 for D (5 bases each). Between the trimmed V and J ends, which lost 3 bases and 2 bases, there was a span of 14 bases. The CDR3 runs 16 residues. Germline V gives CDR1 SGHRS, CDR2 YFSETQ. CDR3 coding DNA: TGCGCCAGCAGCTCGACCGGGACGACAAACACCGGGGAGCTGTTTTTT. As protein: CASSSTGTTNTGELFF.

This clone was found once. The chain links TRBV5-1 to TRBJ1-1, with TRBD1 matching over 7 bases. The junction had 9 bases not matched to a gene; V was cut back by 4 bases and J by 3 bases. CDR3 length: 15 amino acids. Germline V lookup: CDR1 SGHRS, CDR2 YFSETQ. The CDR3 is CASSPDAGGYTEAFF. The CDR3 DNA is TGCGCCAGCAGCCCTGACGCAGGGGGATACACTGAAGCTTTCTTT. The whole variable domain, remainder taken from reference TRBV5-1 and TRBJ1-1, is KAGVTQTPRYLIKTRGQQVTLSCSPISGHRSVSWYQQTPGQGLQFLFEYFSETQRNKGNFPGRFSGRQFSNSRSEMNVSTLELGDSALYLCASSPDAGGYTEAFFGQGTRLTVV.

This chain joins TRBV6-5 and TRBJ1-6; the D gene is possibly TRBD1 (6 bases). With 0 bases removed from V and 7 bases from J, the gap between germline ends came to 13 bases. Germline V gives CDR1 MNHEY, CDR2 SVGAGI. The CDR3 consists of 16 residues. The CDR3 region is CASSYSSTGTNSPLHF. CDR3 coding DNA: TGTGCCAGCAGTTACTCGTCGACAGGTACCAATTCACCCCTCCACTTT.

The genes are TRBV5-1 and TRBJ2-3; maybe TRBD1 (6 bases). V lost 4 bases and J 1 base, leaving 10 bases between the germline ends. Germline CDR1 SGHRS, CDR2 YFSETQ. CDR3 size: 14 residues. The CDR3 region is CASSTRQGTDTQYF. The CDR3, as DNA: TGCGCCAGCAGCACCCGACAGGGCACAGATACGCAGTATTTT.

The CDR3 loop is CASSLVYSTGELFF. The CDR3, as DNA: TGCGCCAGCAGCTTGGTTTACAGCACCGGGGAGCTGTTTTTT. The chain couples TRBV5-1 to TRBJ2-2; D gene unclear. Per germline, CDR1 SGHRS and CDR2 YFSETQ. With 0 bases removed from V and 4 bases from J, the gap between germline ends came to 7 bases. The CDR3 length is 14 residues.

The table lists this clone with a count of one. The rearrangement uses TRBV6-6 and TRBJ2-1; weak D call: TRBD1 (6 bases). The CDR3 is 15 residues long. The V end lost 8 bases, the J end lost 5 bases, and 19 bases lay between the germline ends. From germline, CDR1 is MNHNY and CDR2 SVGAGI (reference sequence). The CDR3 reads CASGSYRTANNEQFF. As DNA, the CDR3 is TGTGCCAGCGGCTCCTATAGGACAGCGAACAATGAGCAGTTCTTC.

V gene TRBV30 combines with J gene TRBJ2-5, with 11 bases aligning to TRBD1. CDR1 GTSNPN and CDR2 SVGIG come from the germline V gene (reference sequence). Unmatched junction bases numbered 7, after V lost 2 bases and J lost 5 bases. The CDR3 has 15 amino acids. CDR3: CAWSMDRGLGETQYF. The DNA of the CDR3 is TGTGCCTGGAGTATGGACAGGGGGCTTGGGGAGACCCAGTACTTC. Looking up the rest from reference TRBV30 and TRBJ2-5 gives the full variable domain: SQTIHQWPATLVQPVGSPLSLECTVEGTSNPNLYWYRQAAGRGLQLLFYSVGIGQISSEVPQNLSASRPQDRQFILSSKKLLLSDSGFYLCAWSMDRGLGETQYFGPGTRLLVL.

This chain joins TRBV7-9 and TRBJ2-7; D is unclear. Germline CDR1 and CDR2: SEHNR and FQNEAQ (reference sequence). The CDR3 has 12 amino acids. The V gene lost 7 bases and the J gene lost 2 bases, with 9 bases spanning the gap. The CDR3 nucleotides read TGTGCCAGCAATGAGATCCCCTACGAGCAGTACTTC. It is translated as CASNEIPYEQYF.

This sequence joins TRBV10-3 and TRBJ2-5, with 16 bases identical to TRBD2. V shed 8 bases, J shed 4 bases, and the junction held 1 base outside the gene matches. From germline, CDR1 is ENHRY and CDR2 SYGVKD. The CDR3 runs 14 residues. The CDR3 DNA reads as TGTGCCATCGGGACTAGCGGGGGGGGAGAGACCCAGTACTTC. This codes for CAIGTSGGGETQYF.

J is TRBJ2-7 and V is TRBV6-1; TRBD2 matches at 8 bases. Germline loops: CDR1 MNHNS, CDR2 SASEGT. The CDR3 is 15 residues long. The V segment lost 4 bases and the J segment 2 bases; nucleotides outside the gene matches: 7. CDR3 sequence reads: CASSARRGGPYEQYF. The CDR3 coding sequence is TGTGCCAGCAGTGCCCGCCGGGGGGGTCCCTACGAGCAGTACTTC.

This chain uses TRBV10-1 with TRBJ1-2; D perhaps matches TRBD1 (6 bases). CDR1 is WNHNN and CDR2 is SYGVQD in the germline V gene (reference sequence). Trimming cost V 4 bases and J 5 bases, with 11 bases left between them. This CDR3 spans 13 amino acids. The CDR3 DNA follows: TGCGCCAGCAGTGCGGAACAGGGTTATGGCTACACCTTC. The encoded protein is CASSAEQGYGYTF.

The genes are TRBV19 and TRBJ2-5, with a tentative D call TRBD2 (5 bases). The CDR3 has 14 residues. V was shortened by 3 bases and J by 5 bases, with 13 bases between the two germline ends. The germline V gene encodes CDR1 LNHDA and CDR2 SQIVND (reference sequence). Here the CDR3 reads CASSISLRGETQYF. The CDR3 DNA reads TGTGCCAGTAGTATCAGCCTCCGAGGGGAGACCCAGTACTTC.

This clone has only a few counts. This chain joins TRBV18 and TRBJ2-1; 10 positions agree with TRBD1. V shed 0 bases and J 16 bases; nucleotides not matched to a gene: 12. From germline, CDR1 is KGHSH and CDR2 LQKENI. The CDR3 sequence is 15 residues long. CDR3 protein: CASSPPGYRDRGYFF. CDR3 coding DNA: TGTGCCAGCTCACCACCGGGGTACCGGGACAGGGGTTACTTCTTC.

The rearrangement links TRBV29-1 to TRBJ2-7; D might be TRBD1 (6 bases). Germline V lookup: CDR1 SQVTM, CDR2 ANQGSEA. The length of the CDR3 is 11 residues. The DNA for the CDR3 is TGCCGAACAGGGTTAGGGTACGAGCAGTACTTC. As protein: CRTGLGYEQYF.

This rearrangement joins TRBV27 to TRBJ1-2, with 12 positions matching TRBD1. The J segment lost 4 bases and the V segment lost 7 bases, leaving 10 bases of the junction unmatched. Germline V CDR1 and CDR2: MNHEY, SMNVEV (reference sequence). This CDR3 is built from 16 residues. As DNA, the CDR3 is TGTGCCAGCACCTTTTTGGGGGACAGGGGGCTCTATGGCTACACCTTC. It codes for CASTFLGDRGLYGYTF.

This sequence joins TRBV7-3 and TRBJ2-2, with D perhaps matching TRBD1 or TRBD2 (6 bases each). V gave up 1 base and J gave up 4 bases, with 10 bases separating them. This CDR3 contains 15 residues. Germline V gene lookup returns CDR1 SGHTA and CDR2 FQGTGA. The DNA for the CDR3 is TGTGCCAGCAGCTTAAGCAGGGGAGGCACCGGGGAGCTGTTTTTT. Protein product: CASSLSRGGTGELFF.

This clone was seen a single time. V gene TRBV6-6 combines with J gene TRBJ2-3; no firm D call. V lost 4 bases and J 1 base, leaving 12 bases between the germline ends. CDR1 is MNHNY, CDR2 SVGAGI, per germline (reference sequence). The CDR3 has 15 residues. The CDR3 bases are TGTGCCAGCAGTTCCCGAGGCAGCGGCACAGATACGCAGTATTTT. This codes for CASSSRGSGTDTQYF.

The rearrangement uses TRBV6-5 and TRBJ2-7; no clear D. The length of the CDR3 is 15 residues. The germline V gene encodes CDR1 MNHEY and CDR2 SVGAGI. Trimming took off 2 bases at V and 4 bases at J, with 15 bases between the two ends. The CDR3 is CASSYPGRSQYEQYF. CDR3 bases: TGTGCCAGCAGTTACCCAGGACGGTCTCAGTACGAGCAGTACTTC.

The chain recombines TRBV7-8 with TRBJ1-5, with 9 bases lining up with TRBD1. CDR3 length equals 16 residues. J lost 7 bases, V lost 1 base, and 8 bases had no gene match. Germline assignment: CDR1 SGHVS and CDR2 FQNEAQ. The DNA for the CDR3 is TGTGCCAGCAGCTTAGGTGGGACAGGGCTTAGCCAGCCCCAGCATTTT. This codes for CASSLGGTGLSQPQHF.

V is TRBV28 and J is TRBJ1-2, with 9 bases identical to TRBD1. The CDR3 consists of 15 residues. V shed 5 bases, J shed 2 bases, and the junction held 6 bases outside the gene matches. In germline, CDR1 is MDHEN, CDR2 SYDVKM. Here the CDR3 DNA reads TGTGCCAGCAGTCTAACCGGGACAGGGAACTATGGCTACACCTTC. It codes for CASSLTGTGNYGYTF.

Comments on this clone: The same CDR3 is also encoded by other DNA sequences in this sample. CDR3 coding DNA: TGCGCCAGCAGCCTGGGACAGGGTAATGAAAAACTGTTTTTT. It codes for CASSLGQGNEKLFF. The chain recombines TRBV5-1 with TRBJ1-4; TRBD1 agrees at 9 bases. The trim removed 4 bases at V and 4 bases at J, leaving 2 bases unmatched. The CDR3 is 14 amino acids. CDR1 is SGHRS and CDR2 is YFSETQ in the germline V gene.

V is TRBV5-4 and J is TRBJ2-5; possibly TRBD1 or TRBD2 for D (6 bases each). Germline assignment: CDR1 SGHNT and CDR2 YYREEE (reference sequence). This CDR3 contains 14 residues. Trimming took 7 bases from V and 3 from J, leaving 16 bases between them. CDR3 sequence (DNA): TGTGCCAGCGTGCGCAGGGGAGGAGAAGAGACCCAGTACTTC. Translating it yields CASVRRGGEETQYF.

A single count supports this clone. The rearrangement uses TRBV4-1 and TRBJ1-2, with 7 bases that match TRBD1. This CDR3 is built from 16 residues. The germline V gene has CDR1 MGHRA and CDR2 YSYEKL. Trimming took 0 bases from V and 4 from J; bases not matched to a gene: 8. As DNA, the CDR3 is TGCGCCAGCAGCCAAGAGTGGACAGGAGGGGGCTATGGCTACACCTTC. Translated, it gives CASSQEWTGGGYGYTF.

This clone is a singleton in its sample. This rearrangement joins TRBV5-1 to TRBJ2-4; unclear D gene. V was clipped by 1 base and J by 0 bases, with 8 bases between them. The V gene's germline CDR1 is SGHRS and CDR2 YFSETQ. The CDR3 length is 15 residues. CDR3 sequence: CASSLTSLAKNIQYF. CDR3 in DNA: TGCGCCAGCAGCTTGACCAGCTTAGCCAAAAACATTCAGTACTTC.

This clone came up a few times. The chain recombines TRBV2 with TRBJ1-2; no firm D call. This CDR3 region has 13 residues. V gave up 2 bases and J gave up 8 bases, with 12 bases separating them. CDR1 is SNHLY, CDR2 FYNNEI, per germline. CDR3 sequence reads: CASSERAPGGYTF. The CDR3 DNA reads TGTGCCAGCAGTGAAAGGGCCCCGGGGGGCTACACCTTC.